Below, one TCR beta chain is given with its context. Its antigen remains unidentified. Qualities for individual bases were not recorded, and no much larger clone is one base off. The time point label on this specimen signifies: cells obtained before transplantation from donor or recipient. CD3+CD4+ and CD3+CD8+ populations were FACS-sorted from unstimulated pre-transplant donor and recipient cells taken from spleen or lymph nodes. The library came from the immunoSEQ multiplex PCR assay. For most patients, genomic DNA was isolated using the Qiagen DNeasy Blood and Tissue Kit and was shipped frozen to Adaptive Biotechnologies for TCR sequencing. Adaptive Biotechnologies carried out high-throughput TCR-beta CDR3 sequencing of genomic DNA for most patients. The authors processed their data as follows. Adaptive's ImmunoSEQ software supplied the TCR sequencing data for about 18 patients, while MiXCR and VDJtools were used to process a few other patients. To correct CD4 versus CD8 sorting errors, any sequence found in both subsets at a frequency ratio below 5:1 was removed. CDR3 nucleotide sequences shared by donor and recipient were removed because the origin of these sequences could not be assigned. To count as alloreactive, a clone needed at least 2-fold expansion over unstimulated cells and a minimum CFSE-low frequency of 0.002% (template counts) or 0.001% (read counts). Mappable clones were those detected in sequenced pre-transplant spleen, lymph node, or MLR CFSE-low populations of the donor or recipient. Cumulative frequency of alloreactive clones was calculated as a percentage of all sequences weighted by copy number. Entries here come from immuneACCESS through TCRdb and include only in-frame sequences with V and J called. Some clones fail to appear in such tables; in the studies checked, an unresolved V gene covers under half of the shortfall, and the cause of the remainder is unknown. The D gene and trimming were derived from the DNA, and the V and J assignments and clone size from that table. This sample is represented by 71,000 or so clones; 90% of them were singletons. The ten largest account for 1.3% of the sample.

This specimen comes from a study of graft-versus-host responses after intestinal transplantation listed by TCRdb under 2021. At the level of the whole study: Multivisceral, liver-intestinal, or isolated intestinal transplants were received by the recipients. Anti-thymocyte globulin induction was given to all recipients, followed by maintenance tacrolimus and steroids for around three years. Graft-versus-host and host-versus-graft alloreactive T cell clones were tracked in the graft, circulation and bone marrow after intestinal transplantation using bulk TCR-beta CDR3 sequencing. Alloreactive clones were identified by sequencing pre-transplant mixed lymphocyte reaction products and comparing these products with unstimulated pre-transplant donor and recipient T cells. A cohort of roughly 25 intestinal transplant recipients, including one retransplant, was enrolled, and 3 patients lacking pretransplant specimens were excluded. A peak of at least 4% donor T cells among recipient peripheral blood mononuclear cells was the definition used for donor T cell macrochimerism. Rather than being sequenced by the commercial service, samples from a few later patients were sequenced in-house on an Illumina MiSeq and processed with MiXCR.

The study at large found these results: GvH clones turned up in recipient bone marrow, with some appearing earlier in ileal mucosa or blood, a pattern consistent with an intestinal mucosal origin. Early after transplant, declines in HvG clones were associated with peak levels of circulating GvH clones. In the allografts of patients with donor T cell macrochimerism, GvH to HvG T cell clonal ratios were high. Conclusions were limited by the relatively low number and heterogeneity of intestinal transplant patients.

Including the terminal cysteine and phenylalanine, the CDR3 comprises 15 residues. The read is trimmed to its CDR3 DNA, 45 bases read in frame from base 1. CDR1 and CDR2, looked up from the germline V gene, are SGHTS and YDEGEE. V lost 8 bases and J lost 5 bases, and the count of bases not matched to a germline gene is 16. The input for sequencing was unstimulated CD8+ T cells sorted from spleen or lymph node cells, taken before intestinal transplant. This TCR came from a human donor who received an intestinal transplant. The receptor chain draws on TRBV5-8 and TRBJ2-7; TRBD2 matches 7 bases in the middle. The nucleotide sequence reads TGTGCCAGTTCCCTTGGGCCAGGACTAGTCCACGAGCAGTACTTC. Its protein product is CASSLGPGLVHEQYF. The reference TRBV5-8 and TRBJ2-7 proteins fill in what lies around the CDR3, so the full variable domain reads EAGVTQSPTHLIKTRGQQATLRCSPISGHTSVYWYQQALGLGLQFLLWYDEGEERNRGNFPPRFSGRQFPNYSSELNVNALELEDSALYLCASSLGPGLVHEQYFGPGTRLTVT.